The rows below give T cell receptor beta chains drawn from one sample of a study of blood T cell repertoires in COVID-19. TCRdb's table, derived via immunoSEQ multiplex PCR, lists solely in-frame clones and lacks some. The sample has approximately 190,000 clones, roughly 87% seen once; the top ten hold 7.8%. Material: peripheral blood. The origin of the receptors is a woman aged 55-69 years with COVID-19, enrolled during active disease. Both conserved end residues are part of each CDR3. The order of the fields is D gene, V gene, J gene, clone size, CDR3 DNA, CDR3 protein. D genes are given only for firm matches. The size field is filled for only some rows; it gives once, few, many or a size class.

d_gene: TRBD1; v_gene: TRBV30; j_gene: TRBJ1-3; abundance: .; CDR3nt: TGTGCCTGGACCCGGGACAGGGCTAGAAACACCATATATTTT; CDR3aa: CAWTRDRARNTIYF
d_gene: .; v_gene: TRBV28; j_gene: TRBJ1-3; abundance: .; CDR3nt: TGTGCCAGCAGTTTCACTGGAAACACCATATATTTT; CDR3aa: CASSFTGNTIYF
d_gene: .; v_gene: TRBV11-3; j_gene: TRBJ1-5; abundance: few; CDR3nt: TGTGCCAGCAGCTTAGGAAGGGGCCGGCAGCCCCAGCATTTT; CDR3aa: CASSLGRGRQPQHF
d_gene: .; v_gene: TRBV27; j_gene: TRBJ1-2; abundance: .; CDR3nt: TGTGCCAGCAGTTCTGACAGGTTAGGGAACTATGGCTACACCTTC; CDR3aa: CASSSDRLGNYGYTF
d_gene: TRBD1; v_gene: TRBV18; j_gene: TRBJ1-3; abundance: .; CDR3nt: TGTGCCAGCTCACCACGGGGGACAGACTCTGGAAACACCATATATTTT; CDR3aa: CASSPRGTDSGNTIYF
d_gene: TRBD1; v_gene: TRBV7-2; j_gene: TRBJ1-4; abundance: .; CDR3nt: TGTGCCAGCAGTCCCCAGGGGGCAATTAATGAAAAACTGTTTTTT; CDR3aa: CASSPQGAINEKLFF
d_gene: .; v_gene: TRBV27; j_gene: TRBJ2-3; abundance: .; CDR3nt: TGTGCCAGCAGTTTGAGGGTGGGAGATACGCAGTATTTT; CDR3aa: CASSLRVGDTQYF
d_gene: TRBD1; v_gene: TRBV11-3; j_gene: TRBJ1-1; abundance: .; CDR3nt: TGTGCCAGCAGCTTGGGTCAGGGGGCAGGTGAAGCTTTCTTT; CDR3aa: CASSLGQGAGEAFF
d_gene: TRBD1; v_gene: TRBV7-2; j_gene: TRBJ1-6; abundance: few; CDR3nt: TGTGCCAGCAGACCCCCGACAGGGATCAATTCACCCCTCCACTTT; CDR3aa: CASRPPTGINSPLHF
d_gene: TRBD1; v_gene: TRBV11-2; j_gene: TRBJ2-2; abundance: few; CDR3nt: TGTGCCAGCAGCCCAAAGGGGGCAGGTAACACCGGGGAGCTGTTTTTT; CDR3aa: CASSPKGAGNTGELFF
d_gene: .; v_gene: TRBV19; j_gene: TRBJ2-7; abundance: .; CDR3nt: TGTGCCAGTAGTATTGCGGGGGCATCCTACGAGCAGTACTTC; CDR3aa: CASSIAGASYEQYF
d_gene: TRBD1; v_gene: TRBV6-6; j_gene: TRBJ2-5; abundance: .; CDR3nt: TGTGCCAGCAGTTGGGCGGGACAGGGACGGGAGACCCAGTACTTC; CDR3aa: CASSWAGQGRETQYF
d_gene: TRBD1; v_gene: TRBV5-4; j_gene: TRBJ1-2; abundance: .; CDR3nt: TGTGCCAGCAGCCTTGACAGGGGATCGAACTATGGCTACACCTTC; CDR3aa: CASSLDRGSNYGYTF
d_gene: .; v_gene: TRBV5-5; j_gene: TRBJ2-3; abundance: .; CDR3nt: TGTGCCAGCAGCTACGAGGGTAGGTCAGATACGCAGTATTTT; CDR3aa: CASSYEGRSDTQYF
d_gene: TRBD2; v_gene: TRBV5-4; j_gene: TRBJ2-1; abundance: .; CDR3nt: TGTGCCAGCAGCTTGGGACTAGCAGACCCCAATGAGCAGTTCTTC; CDR3aa: CASSLGLADPNEQFF
d_gene: .; v_gene: TRBV2; j_gene: TRBJ1-1; abundance: .; CDR3nt: TGTGCCAGCATTGATCGGGTAAATGAAGCTTTCTTT; CDR3aa: CASIDRVNEAFF
d_gene: TRBD1; v_gene: TRBV30; j_gene: TRBJ1-1; abundance: .; CDR3nt: TGTGCCTGGAGTAAGGGACAGTCGAACACTGAAGCTTTCTTT; CDR3aa: CAWSKGQSNTEAFF
d_gene: .; v_gene: TRBV3-1/TRBV3-2; j_gene: TRBJ1-5; abundance: .; CDR3nt: TGTGCCAGCAGCCAGCAATCCCGCGATCAGCCCCAGCATTTT; CDR3aa: CASSQQSRDQPQHF
d_gene: .; v_gene: TRBV3-1/TRBV3-2; j_gene: TRBJ2-2; abundance: .; CDR3nt: TGTGCCAGCAGCCAAGATTCGTCGGTGCCCGGGGAGCTGTTTTTT; CDR3aa: CASSQDSSVPGELFF
d_gene: TRBD1; v_gene: TRBV5-1; j_gene: TRBJ1-1; abundance: few; CDR3nt: TGCGCCAGCAGCCCGACGGACAGGGCGGTGAACACTGAAGCTTTCTTT; CDR3aa: CASSPTDRAVNTEAFF
d_gene: .; v_gene: TRBV27; j_gene: TRBJ2-1; abundance: .; CDR3nt: TGTGCCAGCAGGGCAGGGGCGCGCCATGAGCAGTTCTTC; CDR3aa: CASRAGARHEQFF
d_gene: .; v_gene: TRBV7-8; j_gene: TRBJ2-5; abundance: few; CDR3nt: TGTGCCAGCAGCTCAGAAAGGGGGGGACGGGAGACCCAGTACTTC; CDR3aa: CASSSERGGRETQYF
d_gene: .; v_gene: TRBV6-2/TRBV6-3; j_gene: TRBJ2-5; abundance: .; CDR3nt: TGTGCCAGCAGTTACTCCCAGGGGCGAGGGGAGACCCAGTACTTC; CDR3aa: CASSYSQGRGETQYF
d_gene: .; v_gene: TRBV5-1; j_gene: TRBJ1-1; abundance: .; CDR3nt: TGCGCCAGCAGCTCTAAAATTGGACAGCCGAACACTGAAGCTTTCTTT; CDR3aa: CASSSKIGQPNTEAFF
d_gene: .; v_gene: TRBV6-6; j_gene: TRBJ2-1; abundance: .; CDR3nt: TGTGCCAGCAGTTCCGACAGCCCCTCCTACAATGAGCAGTTCTTC; CDR3aa: CASSSDSPSYNEQFF
d_gene: .; v_gene: TRBV7-8; j_gene: TRBJ2-3; abundance: .; CDR3nt: TGTGCCAGCAGGCCCTTGGGGGGGCCAGATACGCAGTATTTT; CDR3aa: CASRPLGGPDTQYF
d_gene: .; v_gene: TRBV7-9; j_gene: TRBJ1-2; abundance: once; CDR3nt: TGTGCCAGCAGCCCCGACTCCTCGGGTGGCTATGGCTACACCTTC; CDR3aa: CASSPDSSGGYGYTF
d_gene: .; v_gene: TRBV9; j_gene: TRBJ1-5; abundance: .; CDR3nt: TGTGCCAGCAGCGTAGACTACAGGGAGTTTCAGCCCCAGCATTTT; CDR3aa: CASSVDYREFQPQHF
d_gene: .; v_gene: TRBV7-6; j_gene: TRBJ2-3; abundance: .; CDR3nt: TGTGCCAGCAGCTTAGACTACAGGGATAGGGACGGTCGCACAGATACGCAGTATTTT; CDR3aa: CASSLDYRDRDGRTDTQYF
d_gene: TRBD1; v_gene: TRBV28; j_gene: TRBJ1-3; abundance: .; CDR3nt: TGTGCCAGCAGCCTGACAGGGGAGAACACCATATATTTT; CDR3aa: CASSLTGENTIYF
d_gene: TRBD2; v_gene: TRBV5-4; j_gene: TRBJ2-7; abundance: .; CDR3nt: TGTGCCAGCAGCCCTCGCCTAGCGGGAGTCAACTACGAGCAGTACTTC; CDR3aa: CASSPRLAGVNYEQYF
d_gene: TRBD2; v_gene: TRBV4-2; j_gene: TRBJ2-1; abundance: .; CDR3nt: TGTGCCAGCAGCCCCGCTAGCGGGGTGGGGAATGAGCAGTTCTTC; CDR3aa: CASSPASGVGNEQFF
d_gene: TRBD1; v_gene: TRBV18; j_gene: TRBJ1-5; abundance: .; CDR3nt: TGTGCCAGCTCACTCGACAGGGTCGAAGGACCCCAGCATTTT; CDR3aa: CASSLDRVEGPQHF
d_gene: TRBD1; v_gene: TRBV7-2; j_gene: TRBJ2-3; abundance: once; CDR3nt: TGTGCCAGCAGCTTAGGAGGGGGCTACACAGATACGCAGTATTTT; CDR3aa: CASSLGGGYTDTQYF
d_gene: .; v_gene: TRBV10-3; j_gene: TRBJ2-7; abundance: .; CDR3nt: TGTGCCACCACAGGGGGGGACGAGCAGTACTTC; CDR3aa: CATTGGDEQYF
d_gene: .; v_gene: TRBV29-1; j_gene: TRBJ2-1; abundance: .; CDR3nt: TGCAGCGTTGAGGGAGGTCCAAAGAATGAGCAGTTCTTC; CDR3aa: CSVEGGPKNEQFF
d_gene: TRBD2; v_gene: TRBV19; j_gene: TRBJ2-5; abundance: once; CDR3nt: TGTGCCAGTAGTATCGGGGCTAGCGGGAGGGAGACCCAGTACTTC; CDR3aa: CASSIGASGRETQYF
d_gene: .; v_gene: TRBV2; j_gene: TRBJ2-7; abundance: .; CDR3nt: TGTGCCAGCAGTCTAGAGAGCGAGCAGTACTTC; CDR3aa: CASSLESEQYF
d_gene: TRBD1; v_gene: TRBV28; j_gene: TRBJ1-6; abundance: .; CDR3nt: TGTGCCAGTCGGACAGGGCGGAATTCACCCCTCCACTTT; CDR3aa: CASRTGRNSPLHF
d_gene: TRBD1; v_gene: TRBV18; j_gene: TRBJ1-1; abundance: few; CDR3nt: TGTGCCAGCAGACAGGGGGAGAACACTGAAGCTTTCTTT; CDR3aa: CASRQGENTEAFF
d_gene: TRBD1; v_gene: TRBV11-2; j_gene: TRBJ2-1; abundance: .; CDR3nt: TGTGCCAGCAGCCTTAGGACAGGGGGCAATGAGCAGTTCTTC; CDR3aa: CASSLRTGGNEQFF
d_gene: .; v_gene: TRBV19; j_gene: TRBJ1-5; abundance: .; CDR3nt: TGTGCCAGTAGTATTGCAGTAAGCAATCAGCCCCAGCATTTT; CDR3aa: CASSIAVSNQPQHF
d_gene: TRBD2; v_gene: TRBV4-3; j_gene: TRBJ2-1; abundance: .; CDR3nt: TGCGCCAGCAGCCAAACCCGGGGACTAGCGAATGAGCAGTTCTTC; CDR3aa: CASSQTRGLANEQFF
d_gene: TRBD1; v_gene: TRBV19; j_gene: TRBJ2-1; abundance: .; CDR3nt: TGTGCCAGTAGTATAGCCCCTTTACGACAGGGGGCTAGTTACAATGAGCAGTTCTTC; CDR3aa: CASSIAPLRQGASYNEQFF
d_gene: TRBD2; v_gene: TRBV28; j_gene: TRBJ2-7; abundance: .; CDR3nt: TGTGCCAGCAGTCCCCATGGACTAGCGGGAGAGCAGTACTTC; CDR3aa: CASSPHGLAGEQYF
d_gene: .; v_gene: TRBV27; j_gene: TRBJ2-3; abundance: .; CDR3nt: TGTGCCAGCAGTCCAAGTACGGACTATACTAGCACAGATACGCAGTATTTT; CDR3aa: CASSPSTDYTSTDTQYF
d_gene: .; v_gene: TRBV18; j_gene: TRBJ2-1; abundance: few; CDR3nt: TGTGCCAGCTCACTAAGGCGGGACGAGAGTGAGCAGTTCTTC; CDR3aa: CASSLRRDESEQFF
d_gene: .; v_gene: TRBV5-6; j_gene: TRBJ2-7; abundance: .; CDR3nt: TGTGCCAGCAGCTTGGACGCAGGGGACGAGCAGTACTTC; CDR3aa: CASSLDAGDEQYF
d_gene: .; v_gene: TRBV10-3; j_gene: TRBJ1-5; abundance: once; CDR3nt: TGTGCCATCAGCATGGGGGGGAACAATCAGCCCCAGCATTTT; CDR3aa: CAISMGGNNQPQHF
d_gene: .; v_gene: TRBV5-6; j_gene: TRBJ2-1; abundance: few; CDR3nt: TGTGCCAGCAGCTTTACAGGACAAGTTATCAATGAGCAGTTCTTC; CDR3aa: CASSFTGQVINEQFF
d_gene: .; v_gene: TRBV6-5; j_gene: TRBJ2-2; abundance: .; CDR3nt: TGTGCCAGCAATCCGGTCGGTGGCGGGGAGCTGTTTTTT; CDR3aa: CASNPVGGGELFF
d_gene: TRBD1; v_gene: TRBV5-1; j_gene: TRBJ2-2; abundance: .; CDR3nt: TGCGCCAGCGGACAGGGGGAGTTCGCCGGGGAGCTGTTTTTT; CDR3aa: CASGQGEFAGELFF
d_gene: TRBD1; v_gene: TRBV28; j_gene: TRBJ1-1; abundance: few; CDR3nt: TGTGCCAGCAGTTTTAGGGGGACAGGGGGAGGAACTGAAGCTTTCTTT; CDR3aa: CASSFRGTGGGTEAFF
d_gene: .; v_gene: TRBV5-1; j_gene: TRBJ2-3; abundance: .; CDR3nt: TGCGCCAGCAGCTTGAGAACAGAAGATACGCAGTATTTT; CDR3aa: CASSLRTEDTQYF
d_gene: TRBD1; v_gene: TRBV28; j_gene: TRBJ1-2; abundance: .; CDR3nt: TGTGCCAGCAGTTTATTGACAGGGGGCGACTATGGCTACACCTTC; CDR3aa: CASSLLTGGDYGYTF
d_gene: TRBD1; v_gene: TRBV9; j_gene: TRBJ2-7; abundance: .; CDR3nt: TGTGCCAGCAGCGCCGGACAGGGGGCTTTCAACGAGCAGTACTTC; CDR3aa: CASSAGQGAFNEQYF